The 24 T cell receptor beta chains given below trace back to one sample, sequenced in a study of T-cell memory formation after mild COVID-19. A single record per CDR3 protein comes from TCRdb applying MiXCR to the 5' RACE reads. Seen here are more than 200,000 distinct CDR3 sequences, around 17% observed once, and the top ten hold about 3.5%. The specimen sequenced was PBMCs or a T cell subset sorted from them (not recorded which). Receptors originate from a man aged 18 to 30 who had mild COVID-19 (a few samples of this study predate the infection). Cell type and time point are not known.

CDR3 DNA sequence: TGCGCCAGCAGCTTTCAGACAGGGACAAATTCACCCCTCCACTTT. It encodes CASSFQTGTNSPLHF. The chain carries TRBV5-1 and TRBJ1-6, with 7 bases aligning to TRBD1. V trimming: 2 bases; J trimming: 7 bases; junction bases outside the gene matches: 6. The CDR3 has 15 residues. Germline CDR1 SGHRS, CDR2 YFSETQ.

This clonotype was observed many times. The chain recombines TRBV5-1 with TRBJ1-5; tentatively, D is TRBD1 (5 bases). The CDR3 consists of 14 residues. Germline V gene sequence: CDR1 SGHRS, CDR2 YFSETQ. Trimming pared 0 bases from V and 1 base from J, leaving 5 bases between. This chain's CDR3 is CASSLGTSNQPQHF. CDR3 in DNA: TGCGCCAGCAGCTTGGGGACAAGCAATCAGCCCCAGCATTTT.

This clonotype was observed at least ten times. The genes are TRBV11-2 and TRBJ1-4, with TRBD1 matching 10 bases. The CDR3 sequence is 14 residues long. Germline V gene sequence: CDR1 SGHAT, CDR2 FQNNGV. The trim removed 7 bases at V and 7 bases at J, leaving 6 bases unmatched. In DNA form, the CDR3 reads TGTGCCAGCACCGGGGACAGGGGTACTGAAAAACTGTTTTTT. This codes for CASTGDRGTEKLFF.

This chain connects TRBV7-9 to TRBJ1-1; 8 nucleotides line up with TRBD1. CDR1 SEHNR and CDR2 FQNEAQ come from the germline V gene (reference sequence). The CDR3 spans 14 residues. Trimming at V came to 7 bases and at J to 7 bases, leaving 11 bases not matched to a gene. In nucleotides, the CDR3 is TGTGCCAGCAACCAGGGGGCCGCTTCAGGTGAAGCTTTCTTT. It translates to CASNQGAASGEAFF.

Points on this clonotype: A much larger clone sits a single nucleotide away, making a read error possible. The chain joins TRBV7-2 to TRBJ1-1, with D possibly matching TRBD1 (6 bases). Germline V gives CDR1 SGHTA, CDR2 FQGNSA. This CDR3 has 15 amino acids. CDR3 DNA: TGTGACAGCAGCTTAGAGGCAGGGGCAGGCACTGAAGCTTTCTTT. Its translation: CDSSLEAGAGTEAFF.

The chain combines TRBV6-6 with TRBJ2-1; 9 bases map to TRBD2. V shed 2 bases, J shed 7 bases, and the junction held 12 bases outside the gene matches. CDR3 length equals 17 residues. CDR1 MNHNY and CDR2 SVGAGI come from the germline V gene (reference sequence). This CDR3 reads CASSYPETGTSSNEQFF. In DNA, the CDR3 is TGTGCCAGCAGTTACCCTGAAACCGGGACTAGCTCGAATGAGCAGTTCTTC.

The chain recombines TRBV6-1 with TRBJ1-5; D gene unclear. V shed 3 bases and J shed 3 bases, with 12 bases lying between them. CDR3 size: 15 residues. Per the germline V gene, CDR1 is MNHNS and CDR2 is SASEGT. The CDR3 reads CASSERQSFNQPQHF. The CDR3 region has the DNA TGTGCCAGCAGTGAGCGGCAGTCTTTCAATCAGCCCCAGCATTTT.

The table lists this clonotype with many counts. The DNA is left out, because the CDR3 cannot be placed on it with certainty; the CDR3 is given as TCRdb lists it. The V call is TRBV5-6, the J call TRBJ1-1. The CDR3 length is 13 residues, termini included. Germline CDR1 is SGHDT and CDR2 is YYEEEE. CDR3 loop: CASSSSMNTEAFF.

This clonotype was counted only a few times. The rearrangement links TRBV19 to TRBJ2-5, with TRBD1 identical over 8 bases. CDR3 size: 15 residues. With V trimmed by 6 bases and J by 1 base, 7 bases remained unmatched. From germline, CDR1 is LNHDA and CDR2 SQIVND (reference sequence). CDR3 bases: TGTGCCAGTAGCCCCCTCGGACAGGGCCAAGAGACCCAGTACTTC. Its protein product is CASSPLGQGQETQYF.

This rearrangement joins TRBV18 to TRBJ1-6; D not certain. The length of the CDR3 is 13 residues. CDR1 and CDR2 from the germline V gene are KGHSH and LQKENI. The V gene lost 0 bases and the J gene lost 13 bases, with 10 bases spanning the gap. The CDR3 nucleotides are TGTGCCAGCTCACCACCGGATCTTGCGCCCCTCCACTTT. As protein: CASSPPDLAPLHF.

In this sample, this clonotype turned up a few times. CDR3 DNA: TGTGCTAGTGGTTTTGGCGGGGCCGTCAATGAGCAGTTCTTC. Protein: CASGFGGAVNEQFF. V is TRBV12-5 and J is TRBJ2-1, with D possibly matching TRBD2 (6 bases). CDR3 size: 14 residues. Trimming removed 3 bases at V and 6 bases at J, with 12 bases between. Germline-derived CDR1 and CDR2 are LGHNT and FRNRAP.

The rearrangement links TRBV7-2 to TRBJ1-5; 8 bases are shared with TRBD1. Trimming removed 8 bases from V and 0 bases from J; junction bases left unmatched: 6. The germline CDR1 and CDR2 sequences are SGHTA and FQGNSA. The CDR3 loop spans 15 amino acids. CDR3 DNA: TGTGCCAGCGCGGACAGGGCCCATAGCAATCAGCCCCAGCATTTT. Residues: CASADRAHSNQPQHF. Full variable domain (outside the CDR3, taken from reference TRBV7-2 and TRBJ1-5): GAGVSQSPSNKVTEKGKDVELRCDPISGHTALYWYRQSLGQGLEFLIYFQGNSAPDKSGLPSDRFSAERTGGSVSTLTIQRTQQEDSAVYLCASADRAHSNQPQHFGDGTRLSIL.

The CDR3 DNA reads TGCGCCAGCGGAGAACTACCGGGGGCACCCTACGAGCAGTACTTC. This translates into CASGELPGAPYEQYF. The chain recombines TRBV5-1 with TRBJ2-7; D is tentatively TRBD1 or TRBD2 (6 bases each). In germline, CDR1 is SGHRS, CDR2 YFSETQ. The CDR3 runs 15 residues. The ends were cut back, 7 bases at V and 2 bases at J, with 19 bases in the middle.

This clonotype turned up a few times. CDR3 in amino acids: CASSQVDGPPLHF. DNA of the CDR3: TGCGCCAGCAGCCAAGTTGACGGTCCACCCCTCCACTTT. The rearrangement links TRBV4-3 to TRBJ1-6; D is undetermined. Germline lookup yields CDR1 LGHNA and CDR2 YSLEER. This CDR3 comprises 13 residues. V dropped 1 base and J dropped 11 bases, with 9 bases sitting between them.

This clonotype was counted a few times. The chain is built from TRBV10-3 and TRBJ1-1; D is perhaps TRBD1 (6 bases). Germline-derived CDR1 and CDR2 are ENHRY and SYGVKD. V was clipped by 6 bases and J by 3 bases, with 11 bases between them. The CDR3 runs 13 residues. The CDR3 DNA reads as TGTGCCATCAGGAGGTCAGGGGACACTGAAGCTTTCTTT. Amino acid sequence: CAIRRSGDTEAFF.

This clonotype appeared many times. The chain recombines TRBV12-3 or TRBV12-4 with TRBJ1-5; no reliable D call. This CDR3 is built from 13 residues. With 2 bases removed from V and 4 bases from J, the gap between germline ends came to 6 bases. DNA of the CDR3: TGTGCCAGCAGTTTATTGGGTAATCAGCCCCAGCATTTT. This translates into CASSLLGNQPQHF.

V and J are TRBV7-9 and TRBJ2-3; 10 bases match TRBD2. CDR3 length: 18 amino acids. Germline loops: CDR1 SEHNR, CDR2 FQNEAQ (reference sequence). V dropped 8 bases and J dropped 3; count of bases not matched to a gene: 17. CDR3 amino acids: CASLPRASGGRGTDTQYF. The CDR3 coding sequence is TGTGCCAGCCTACCTCGGGCTAGCGGGGGCCGGGGGACAGATACGCAGTATTTT.

The rearrangement links TRBV5-1 to TRBJ2-2; D gene ambiguous. V dropped 0 bases and J dropped 3 bases, with 6 bases sitting between them. Germline assignment: CDR1 SGHRS and CDR2 YFSETQ. CDR3 length: 14 amino acids. CDR3 sequence reads: CASSLDRHTGELFF. The CDR3 DNA reads as TGCGCCAGCAGCTTGGACCGGCACACCGGGGAGCTGTTTTTT.

The chain is built from TRBV20-1 and TRBJ1-1; 7 nucleotides align to TRBD1. The ends lost 2 bases at V and 6 bases at J; junction bases unmatched: 6. Germline V gene data show CDR1 as DFQATT and CDR2 as SNEGSKA (reference sequence). CDR3 length: 13 residues. The DNA of the CDR3 is TGCAGTGCTAGAAAAGGACAGGCGCCTGAAGCTTTCTTT. This sequence encodes CSARKGQAPEAFF.

The chain carries TRBV7-9 and TRBJ2-1; D may match TRBD1 or TRBD2 (6 bases each). CDR3 length: 13 residues. The germline gives CDR1 SEHNR, CDR2 FQNEAQ (reference sequence). The V and J ends lost 0 bases and 9 bases respectively, with 9 bases between them. The CDR3 loop is CASSLAGGGEQFF. The CDR3 DNA reads TGTGCCAGCAGCTTAGCGGGGGGCGGTGAGCAGTTCTTC.

The chain carries TRBV4-2 and TRBJ2-1, with no clear D. The length of the CDR3 is 13 residues. Germline V lookup: CDR1 LGHNA, CDR2 YNFKEQ. The V gene lost 4 bases and the J gene lost 9 bases, with 13 bases spanning the gap. The CDR3 nucleotides are TGTGCCAGCAGCCGTCCTAGGATTGCTGAGCAGTTCTTC. It is translated as CASSRPRIAEQFF.

The chain carries TRBV5-5 and TRBJ1-5; tentatively, D is TRBD1 (5 bases). The V and J ends lost 0 bases and 7 bases respectively, with 8 bases between them. The CDR3 spans 13 residues. CDR1 is SGHKS, CDR2 YYEKEE, per germline (reference sequence). DNA of the CDR3: TGTGCCAGCAGCTTGGAGTGGGGGCAGCCCCAGCATTTT. This sequence encodes CASSLEWGQPQHF.

This clonotype was recorded at least ten times. In nucleotides, the CDR3 is TGTGCCAGCAGCTTGGTAGATACGCAGTATTTT. Translated: CASSLVDTQYF. The chain combines TRBV7-9 with TRBJ2-3; no reliable D call. The ends were cut back, 3 bases at V and 5 bases at J, with 3 bases in the middle. Germline assignment: CDR1 SEHNR and CDR2 FQNEAQ (reference sequence). The CDR3 is made up of 11 amino acids.

There are a few counts of this clonotype. The chain has TRBV4-1 and TRBJ1-5, with D unresolved. V lost 6 bases and J lost 1, with 10 bases in between. In germline, CDR1 is MGHRA, CDR2 YSYEKL. The CDR3 loop spans 14 amino acids. CDR3 nucleotides: TGCGCCAGCAGGGCCCTAGGAAGCAATCAGCCCCAGCATTTT. Protein product: CASRALGSNQPQHF.